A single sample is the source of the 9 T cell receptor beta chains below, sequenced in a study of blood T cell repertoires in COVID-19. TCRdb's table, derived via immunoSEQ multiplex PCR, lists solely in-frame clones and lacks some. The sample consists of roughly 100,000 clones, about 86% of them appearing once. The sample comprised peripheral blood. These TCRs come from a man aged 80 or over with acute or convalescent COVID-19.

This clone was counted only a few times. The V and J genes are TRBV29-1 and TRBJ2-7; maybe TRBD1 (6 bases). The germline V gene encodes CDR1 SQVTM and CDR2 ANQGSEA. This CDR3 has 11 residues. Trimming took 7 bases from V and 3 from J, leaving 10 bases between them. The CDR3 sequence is CSGQAGYEQYF. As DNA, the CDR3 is TGCAGCGGACAGGCTGGCTACGAGCAGTACTTC.

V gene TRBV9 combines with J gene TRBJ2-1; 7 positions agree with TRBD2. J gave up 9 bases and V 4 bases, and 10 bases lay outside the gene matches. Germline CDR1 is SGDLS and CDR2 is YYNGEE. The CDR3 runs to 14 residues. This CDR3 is CASSPSVGGVEQFF. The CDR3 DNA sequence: TGTGCCAGCAGCCCCTCGGTTGGGGGGGTTGAGCAGTTCTTC.

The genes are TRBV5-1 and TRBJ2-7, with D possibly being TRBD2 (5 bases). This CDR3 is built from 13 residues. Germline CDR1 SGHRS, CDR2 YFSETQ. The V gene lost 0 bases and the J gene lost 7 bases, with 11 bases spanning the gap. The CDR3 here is CASSLGSPGEQYF. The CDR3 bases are TGCGCCAGCAGCTTGGGTTCGCCGGGGGAGCAGTACTTC.

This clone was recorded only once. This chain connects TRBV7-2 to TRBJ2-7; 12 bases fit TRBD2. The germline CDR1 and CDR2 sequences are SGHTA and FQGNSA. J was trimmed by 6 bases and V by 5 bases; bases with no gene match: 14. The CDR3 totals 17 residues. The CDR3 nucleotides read TGTGCCAGCAGCCCCAAAATGCCGACTAGCGGGAGTATCGAGCAGTACTTC. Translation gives CASSPKMPTSGSIEQYF.

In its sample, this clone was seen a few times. CDR3 loop: CSAERDYGYTF. The CDR3 DNA is TGCAGTGCTGAGCGGGACTATGGCTACACCTTC. The chain carries TRBV20-1 and TRBJ1-2, with D hard to call. The CDR3 spans 11 residues. CDR1 and CDR2 (germline): DFQATT, SNEGSKA (reference sequence). Trimming took 5 bases from V and 3 from J, leaving 7 bases between them.

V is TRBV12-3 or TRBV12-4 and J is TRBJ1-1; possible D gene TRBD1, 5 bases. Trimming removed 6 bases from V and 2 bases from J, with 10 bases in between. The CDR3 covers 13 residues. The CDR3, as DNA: TGTGCCAGCAGAAAGACAGTAAACACTGAAGCTTTCTTT. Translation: CASRKTVNTEAFF.

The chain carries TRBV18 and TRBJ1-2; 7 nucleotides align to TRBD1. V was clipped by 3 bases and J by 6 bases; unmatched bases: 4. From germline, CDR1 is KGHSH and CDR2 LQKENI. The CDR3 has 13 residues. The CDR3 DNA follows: TGTGCCAGCTCACCGGTTACAGGGGATGGCTACACCTTC. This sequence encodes CASSPVTGDGYTF.

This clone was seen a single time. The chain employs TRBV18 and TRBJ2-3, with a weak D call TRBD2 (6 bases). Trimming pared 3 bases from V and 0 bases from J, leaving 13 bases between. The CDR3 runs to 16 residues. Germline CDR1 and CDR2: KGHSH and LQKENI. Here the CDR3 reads CASSPSLARSTDTQYF. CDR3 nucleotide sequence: TGTGCCAGCTCACCTTCCCTAGCGCGAAGCACAGATACGCAGTATTTT.

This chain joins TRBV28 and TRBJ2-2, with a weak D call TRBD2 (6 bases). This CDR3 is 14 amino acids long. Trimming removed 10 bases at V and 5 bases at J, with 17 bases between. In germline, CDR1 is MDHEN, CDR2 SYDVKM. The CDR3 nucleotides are TGTGCCACCGCGGGGCTAGTAGGGACCGGGGAGCTGTTTTTT. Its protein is CATAGLVGTGELFF.